Listed here are 8 T cell receptor beta chains from one sample, sequenced in a study of T cells after yellow fever vaccination. TCRdb redid the calling of the 5' RACE reads with MiXCR, one entry per CDR3 protein. The sample shows tens of thousands of distinct CDR3 sequences, about an eighth of them seen only once. Sequences were derived from CD8+ T cells not binding an NS4B(214-222) dextramer, sorted from PBMCs, sampled roughly 20 days after the first yellow fever vaccination. These receptors all come from a man aged 18 to 35 who received the YFV17D yellow fever vaccine.

The chain combines TRBV7-9 with TRBJ2-5; D call uncertain. V was shortened by 2 bases and J by 5 bases, with 12 bases between the two germline ends. The CDR3 extends over 14 amino acids. The germline V gene encodes CDR1 SEHNR and CDR2 FQNEAQ (reference sequence). CDR3 DNA: TGTGCCAGCAGCTTATGGGGTCCTGGGGAGACCCAGTACTTC. Protein sequence: CASSLWGPGETQYF. The full variable domain, in which reference TRBV7-9 and TRBJ2-5 provide the parts outside the CDR3, is DTGVSQNPRHKITKRGQNVTFRCDPISEHNRLYWYRQTLGQGPEFLTYFQNEAQLEKSRLLSDRFSAERPKGSFSTLEIQRTEQGDSAMYLCASSLWGPGETQYFGPGTRLLVL.

At least ten counts were recorded for this clonotype. The J gene is TRBJ2-7, the V gene TRBV27; maybe TRBD1 (7 bases). V was cut by 10 bases and J by 0 bases, with 13 bases left in between. The germline gives CDR1 MNHEY, CDR2 SMNVEV (reference sequence). The CDR3 has 13 amino acids. In DNA, the CDR3 is TGTGCCACACGGGGGACAGTCTCCTACGAGCAGTACTTC. Translated, it gives CATRGTVSYEQYF.

The chain couples TRBV7-2 to TRBJ2-2; 12 bases are a match to TRBD1. The CDR3 runs 17 residues. Looked up from germline, CDR1 is SGHTA and CDR2 is FQGNSA. V lost 5 bases to trimming and J lost 7 bases; unmatched junction nucleotides: 11. The DNA of the CDR3 is TGTGCCAGCAGCCCCTCCCCCGGGACAGGGGGCAACGGGGAGCTGTTTTTT. The encoded protein is CASSPSPGTGGNGELFF.

The CDR3 sequence is CASSKTGDRSPPQHF. The CDR3 DNA follows: TGTGCCAGCAGCAAAACTGGGGACCGGAGCCCGCCCCAGCATTTT. The chain carries TRBV21-1 and TRBJ1-5; TRBD1 is taken as the D call from the table, unchecked against the DNA. TRBV21-1 is a listed pseudogene. The CDR3 extends over 15 amino acids.

V is TRBV6-5 and J is TRBJ2-3, with 8 bases fitting TRBD2. The trim removed 0 bases at V and 2 bases at J, leaving 7 bases unmatched. Germline V gives CDR1 MNHEY, CDR2 SVGAGI. The CDR3 contains 17 residues. For the CDR3, the DNA is TGTGCCAGCAGTTACTCATCCCGGGGGGGCCTCACAGATACGCAGTATTTT. Its translation is CASSYSSRGGLTDTQYF.

This clonotype appeared a few times. The rearrangement joins TRBV5-1 to TRBJ2-3, with D tentatively TRBD2 (5 bases). Germline V gene sequence: CDR1 SGHRS, CDR2 YFSETQ. The CDR3 has 17 residues. Trimming removed 0 bases from V and 0 bases from J, with 14 bases in between. This chain's CDR3 is CASSLVFAGTSTDTQYF. Here the CDR3 DNA reads TGCGCCAGCAGCTTGGTATTTGCGGGTACTAGCACAGATACGCAGTATTTT.

The chain uses TRBV29-1 and TRBJ2-2; 7 bases are shared with TRBD1. Losses at the gene ends were 6 bases for V and 2 bases for J; bases not matched to a gene: 6. The germline CDR1 and CDR2 sequences are SQVTM and ANQGSEA. This CDR3 spans 14 amino acids. CDR3 amino acids: CSVIGTDNTGELFF. Written as DNA, the CDR3 is TGCAGCGTCATCGGGACAGACAACACCGGGGAGCTGTTTTTT.

A few counts support this clonotype. The chain employs TRBV7-7 and TRBJ2-1; TRBD1 might be the D (5 bases). The germline V gene encodes CDR1 SSHAT and CDR2 FNYEAQ (reference sequence). The V and J ends lost 1 base and 10 bases respectively, with 11 bases between them. This CDR3 contains 13 residues. CDR3 nucleotides: TGTGCCAGCAGCTTAGGGCATACAGGAGAGCAGTTCTTC. It is translated as CASSLGHTGEQFF.